The 20 T cell receptor beta chains presented below share a single source sample, sequenced in a study of neurological immune-mediated disorders. TCRdb itself ran the 5' RACE reads through MiXCR, one entry per CDR3 protein. The table shows roughly 45,000 distinct CDR3 sequences, with roughly 3% occurring only once. Sequenced sample: PBMCs. These TCRs come from a woman in her forties or fifties with multiple sclerosis.

The sample holds many counts of this clonotype. This sequence joins TRBV7-9 and TRBJ2-1; the D gene is possibly TRBD1 (6 bases). Trimming removed 7 bases at V and 7 bases at J, with 14 bases between. This CDR3 has 13 amino acids. Germline V CDR1 and CDR2: SEHNR, FQNEAQ (reference sequence). The CDR3 DNA reads as TGTGCCAGCATACAGGGTCGGGGAAATGAGCAGTTCTTC. Protein: CASIQGRGNEQFF. The full variable domain, its missing parts supplied by reference TRBV7-9 and TRBJ2-1, is DTGVSQNPRHKITKRGQNVTFRCDPISEHNRLYWYRQTLGQGPEFLTYFQNEAQLEKSRLLSDRFSAERPKGSFSTLEIQRTEQGDSAMYLCASIQGRGNEQFFGPGTRLTVL.

For this clonotype: This may be a read error: a much more frequent sequence differs by one nucleotide. V is TRBV5-5 and J is TRBJ2-5; D unresolved. The CDR3 runs 12 residues. Germline V CDR1 and CDR2: SGHKS, YYEKEE (reference sequence). CDR3 protein: CDSSEVQETQYF. CDR3 DNA sequence: TGTGACAGCAGCGAGGTTCAAGAGACCCAGTACTTC.

This clonotype has at least ten counts. This chain uses TRBV5-1 with TRBJ2-1, with 9 bases that match TRBD2. The CDR3 runs 14 residues. From germline, CDR1 is SGHRS and CDR2 YFSETQ. The V segment lost 4 bases and the J segment 8 bases; nucleotides outside the gene matches: 7. Here the CDR3 DNA reads TGCGCCAGCAGCGAGGTGGGACTAGCCTATGAGCAGTTCTTC. Its protein is CASSEVGLAYEQFF.

This clonotype showed up many times. This chain joins TRBV20-1 and TRBJ2-1; 8 bases line up with TRBD2. The CDR3 has 13 residues. CDR1 is DFQATT, CDR2 SNEGSKA, per germline (reference sequence). Losses at the gene ends were 3 bases for V and 7 bases for J; bases not matched to a gene: 5. The CDR3 reads CSASGGAGNEQFF. In nucleotides, the CDR3 is TGCAGTGCTAGCGGGGGGGCTGGTAATGAGCAGTTCTTC.

This clonotype was recorded at least ten times. The J gene is TRBJ2-1, the V gene TRBV7-8; 10 nucleotides line up with TRBD1. Per the germline V gene, CDR1 is SGHVS and CDR2 is FQNEAQ. CDR3 length: 15 amino acids. Unmatched junction bases numbered 8, after V lost 5 bases and J lost 7 bases. CDR3 sequence reads: CASSTGTGDWNEQFF. The CDR3 bases are TGTGCCAGCAGCACCGGGACAGGGGACTGGAATGAGCAGTTCTTC.

Many counts were recorded for this clonotype. This chain connects TRBV18 to TRBJ2-3; 9 nucleotides line up with TRBD1. The junction had 6 bases not matched to a gene; V was cut back by 2 bases and J by 6 bases. The CDR3 length is 15 residues. CDR1 KGHSH and CDR2 LQKENI come from the germline V gene. The CDR3 protein is CASSPLTGGRDTQYF. DNA of the CDR3: TGTGCCAGCTCACCATTAACAGGGGGCAGGGATACGCAGTATTTT.

This clonotype was observed at least ten times. The chain joins TRBV10-3 to TRBJ2-7; 9 bases fit TRBD2. V was pared by 4 bases and J by 0 bases, with 4 bases of the junction left unmatched. The CDR3 extends over 15 amino acids. From germline, CDR1 is ENHRY and CDR2 SYGVKD. CDR3 sequence reads: CAISGASGVSYEQYF. The CDR3 DNA sequence: TGTGCCATCAGTGGGGCTAGCGGGGTCTCCTACGAGCAGTACTTC.

This clonotype showed up many times. The chain is built from TRBV7-3 and TRBJ2-3; 8 positions agree with TRBD2. V dropped 5 bases and J dropped 3; count of bases not matched to a gene: 7. Germline V gene sequence: CDR1 SGHTA, CDR2 FQGTGA. CDR3 length: 15 residues. The CDR3: CASSVTSEGTDTQYF. CDR3 sequence (DNA): TGTGCCAGCAGCGTGACTAGCGAGGGAACAGATACGCAGTATTTT.

This clonotype was recorded at least ten times. The chain is built from TRBV15 and TRBJ1-4; no clear D gene. CDR1 is LNHNV, CDR2 YYDKDF, per germline (reference sequence). Deletions cut 1 base from V and 3 bases from J, with 12 bases between. The CDR3 runs 16 residues. The CDR3 bases are TGTGCCACCAGCAGAGGCGGCTCCGGCCCTAATGAAAAACTGTTTTTT. This translates into CATSRGGSGPNEKLFF.

The sample holds many counts of this clonotype. V usage is TRBV5-1 and J usage is TRBJ2-2, with 7 nucleotides matching TRBD1. The CDR3 contains 15 residues. Trimming removed 8 bases from V and 2 bases from J; junction bases left unmatched: 9. Germline CDR1 is SGHRS and CDR2 is YFSETQ. The CDR3 DNA reads as TGCGCCAGTGCCCGGGACAGCTCCAACACCGGGGAGCTGTTTTTT. This sequence encodes CASARDSSNTGELFF.

This clonotype was seen repeatedly, ten times or more. The genes are TRBV5-6 and TRBJ2-5; weak D call: TRBD2 (5 bases). The CDR3 contains 16 residues. Germline V gene data show CDR1 as SGHDT and CDR2 as YYEEEE. Trimming removed 4 bases from V and 4 bases from J, with 20 bases in between. CDR3 sequence (DNA): TGTGCCAGCAGCCTTCCGGTGGGAGCCTTCTCAGAGACCCAGTACTTC. As protein: CASSLPVGAFSETQYF.

This clonotype was seen repeatedly, ten times or more. The chain links TRBV6-6 to TRBJ2-2; D gene ambiguous. Trimming cost V 0 bases and J 7 bases, with 9 bases left between them. The germline V gene has CDR1 MNHNY and CDR2 SVGAGI (reference sequence). CDR3 length: 14 amino acids. The CDR3 loop reads CASSYSTVSGELFF. For the CDR3, the DNA is TGTGCCAGCAGTTACTCGACGGTCAGCGGGGAGCTGTTTTTT.

This clonotype appeared many times. This rearrangement joins TRBV3-1 to TRBJ2-1; either TRBD1 or TRBD2 may supply D (5 bases each). V was trimmed by 4 bases and J by 2 bases, leaving 21 bases between them. CDR3 length: 18 residues. Per the germline V gene, CDR1 is LGHDT and CDR2 is YNNKEL (reference sequence). CDR3 protein: CASSRRSGLRRPYNEQFF. The CDR3 coding sequence is TGTGCCAGCAGCCGACGCTCGGGGCTCCGAAGGCCCTACAATGAGCAGTTCTTC.

The V gene is TRBV9, the J gene TRBJ1-4, with unresolved D. The CDR3 is 15 amino acids. V was trimmed by 0 bases and J by 4 bases, leaving 10 bases between them. Per germline, CDR1 SGDLS and CDR2 YYNGEE. The CDR3 protein is CASSVGGRYNEKLFF. The CDR3 DNA is TGTGCCAGCAGCGTAGGTGGCAGATATAATGAAAAACTGTTTTTT. The whole variable domain, remainder taken from reference TRBV9 and TRBJ1-4, is DSGVTQTPKHLITATGQRVTLRCSPRSGDLSVYWYQQSLDQGLQFLIQYYNGEERAKGNILERFSAQQFPDLHSELNLSSLELGDSALYFCASSVGGRYNEKLFFGSGTQLSVL.

This clonotype was observed many times. The V and J genes are TRBV5-5 and TRBJ1-1; D may be TRBD1 (6 bases). Germline lookup yields CDR1 SGHKS and CDR2 YYEKEE (reference sequence). Trimming left V 1 base short and J 0 bases short, with 13 bases between. The CDR3 spans 16 residues. CDR3 region: CASSLRQGLMNTEAFF. CDR3 nucleotides: TGTGCCAGCAGCTTGCGGCAGGGGCTTATGAACACTGAAGCTTTCTTT.

At least ten counts were recorded for this clonotype. The rearrangement joins TRBV5-1 to TRBJ2-1, with D uncertain. Germline V gene data show CDR1 as SGHRS and CDR2 as YFSETQ. V lost 0 bases to trimming and J lost 9 bases, with 10 bases between them. The CDR3 spans 13 residues. DNA for the CDR3: TGCGCCAGCAGCTTGGTCCAGGCCGGTGAGCAGTTCTTC. Amino acids: CASSLVQAGEQFF.

In this sample, this clonotype turned up many times. This chain links TRBV29-1 with TRBJ2-3, with unresolved D. The germline gives CDR1 SQVTM, CDR2 ANQGSEA. CDR3 length: 11 amino acids. Trimming left V 7 bases short and J 5 bases short, with 10 bases between. This chain's CDR3 is CSAEEGDTQYF. CDR3 nucleotide sequence: TGCAGCGCCGAGGAAGGAGATACGCAGTATTTT.

This clonotype was seen repeatedly, ten times or more. V is TRBV7-2 and J is TRBJ2-2; TRBD2 aligns across 13 bases. Germline CDR1 and CDR2: SGHTA and FQGNSA. J lost 2 bases, V lost 1 base, and 4 bases had no gene match. CDR3 size: 18 residues. CDR3 coding DNA: TGTGCCAGCAGCTTAGAAAGACTAGCGGGGGGAAACACCGGGGAGCTGTTTTTT. Protein sequence: CASSLERLAGGNTGELFF.

Many counts were recorded for this clonotype. The V and J genes are TRBV10-2 and TRBJ1-5, with D unresolved. V was cut by 0 bases and J by 4 bases, with 7 bases left in between. The CDR3 runs to 14 residues. CDR1 and CDR2 (germline): WSHSY, SAAADI. Here the CDR3 reads CASSESGINQPQHF. CDR3 nucleotides: TGCGCCAGCAGTGAGTCAGGGATTAATCAGCCCCAGCATTTT.

This clonotype appeared many times. The chain carries TRBV28 and TRBJ2-4; D may be TRBD1 (6 bases). This CDR3 region has 15 residues. Germline V gene lookup returns CDR1 MDHEN and CDR2 SYDVKM. V shed 7 bases and J shed 4 bases, with 17 bases lying between them. The CDR3 loop reads CASTSAGARKNIQYF. The DNA for the CDR3 is TGTGCCAGCACGTCGGCAGGGGCCCGTAAAAACATTCAGTACTTC. Full variable domain (outside the CDR3, taken from reference TRBV28 and TRBJ2-4): DVKVTQSSRYLVKRTGEKVFLECVQDMDHENMFWYRQDPGLGLRLIYFSYDVKMKEKGDIPEGYSVSREKKERFSLILESASTNQTSMYLCASTSAGARKNIQYFGAGTRLSVL.